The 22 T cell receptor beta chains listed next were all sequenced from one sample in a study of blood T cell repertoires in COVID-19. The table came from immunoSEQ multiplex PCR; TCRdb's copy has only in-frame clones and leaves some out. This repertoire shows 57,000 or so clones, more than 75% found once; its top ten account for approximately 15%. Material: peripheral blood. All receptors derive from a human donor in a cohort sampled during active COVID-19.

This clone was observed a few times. This CDR3 reads CASSLKWTGYDEQYF. CDR3 in DNA: TGTGCCAGCAGCTTGAAATGGACAGGGTACGACGAGCAGTACTTC. V usage is TRBV5-4 and J usage is TRBJ2-7; 8 nucleotides agree with TRBD1. Trimming took 1 base from V and 5 from J; bases not matched to a gene: 8. The CDR3 spans 15 residues. The germline V gene encodes CDR1 SGHNT and CDR2 YYREEE (reference sequence).

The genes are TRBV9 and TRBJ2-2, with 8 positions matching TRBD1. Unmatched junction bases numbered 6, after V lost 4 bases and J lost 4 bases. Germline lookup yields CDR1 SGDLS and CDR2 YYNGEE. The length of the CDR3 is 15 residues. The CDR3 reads CASSLTGVGTGELFF. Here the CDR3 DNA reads TGTGCCAGCAGCTTGACAGGGGTGGGCACCGGGGAGCTGTTTTTT.

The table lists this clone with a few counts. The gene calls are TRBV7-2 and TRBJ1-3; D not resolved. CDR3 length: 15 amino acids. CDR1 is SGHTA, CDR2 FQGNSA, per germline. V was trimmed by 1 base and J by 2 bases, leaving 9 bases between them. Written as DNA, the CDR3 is TGTGCCAGCAGCTTAGTCGGAGGACCTGGAAACACCATATATTTT. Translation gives CASSLVGGPGNTIYF.

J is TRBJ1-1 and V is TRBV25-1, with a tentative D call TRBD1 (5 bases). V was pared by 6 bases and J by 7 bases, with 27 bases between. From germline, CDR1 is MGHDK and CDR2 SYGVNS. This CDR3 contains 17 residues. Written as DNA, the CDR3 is TGTGCCAGCAGCCTAACCCGGACAAATGGATTATTCAATGAAGCTTTCTTT. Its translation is CASSLTRTNGLFNEAFF.

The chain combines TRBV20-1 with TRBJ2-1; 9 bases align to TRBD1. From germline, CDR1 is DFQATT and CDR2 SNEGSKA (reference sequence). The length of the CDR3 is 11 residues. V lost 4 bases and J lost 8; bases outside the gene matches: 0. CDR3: CSANRGHEQFF. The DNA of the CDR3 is TGCAGTGCTAACAGGGGGCATGAGCAGTTCTTC.

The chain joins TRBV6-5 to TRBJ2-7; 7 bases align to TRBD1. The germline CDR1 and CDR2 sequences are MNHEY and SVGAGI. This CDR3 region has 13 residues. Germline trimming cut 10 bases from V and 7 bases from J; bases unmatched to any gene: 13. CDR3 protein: CAISTGNLREQYF. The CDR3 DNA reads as TGTGCCATCTCGACAGGGAACCTTAGGGAGCAGTACTTC.

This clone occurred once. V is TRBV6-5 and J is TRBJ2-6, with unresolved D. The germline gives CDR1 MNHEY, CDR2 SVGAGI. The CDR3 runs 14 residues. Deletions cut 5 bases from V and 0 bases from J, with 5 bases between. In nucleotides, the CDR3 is TGTGCCAGCAGTCTCTACTCTGGGGCCAACGTCCTGACTTTC. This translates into CASSLYSGANVLTF.

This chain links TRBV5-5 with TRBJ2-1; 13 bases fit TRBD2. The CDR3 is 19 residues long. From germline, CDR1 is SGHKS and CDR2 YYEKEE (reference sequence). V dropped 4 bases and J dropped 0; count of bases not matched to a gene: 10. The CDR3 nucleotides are TGTGCCAGCAGCCTCCGGACTAGCGGGAGCCCTAGCTCCTACAATGAGCAGTTCTTC. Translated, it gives CASSLRTSGSPSSYNEQFF.

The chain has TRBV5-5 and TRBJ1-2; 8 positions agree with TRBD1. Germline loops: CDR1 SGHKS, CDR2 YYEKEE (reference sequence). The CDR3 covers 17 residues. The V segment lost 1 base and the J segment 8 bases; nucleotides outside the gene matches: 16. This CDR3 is CASSLSPTGGIKVGYTF. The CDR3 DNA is TGTGCCAGCAGCTTGAGCCCCACAGGGGGGATCAAAGTAGGCTACACCTTC.

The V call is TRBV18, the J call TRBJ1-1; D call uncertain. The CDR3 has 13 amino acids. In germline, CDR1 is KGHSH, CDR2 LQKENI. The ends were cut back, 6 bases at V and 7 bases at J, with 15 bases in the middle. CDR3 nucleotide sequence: TGTGCCAGCTCTCCCAGGCCGGGAGTTGAAGCTTTCTTT. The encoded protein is CASSPRPGVEAFF.

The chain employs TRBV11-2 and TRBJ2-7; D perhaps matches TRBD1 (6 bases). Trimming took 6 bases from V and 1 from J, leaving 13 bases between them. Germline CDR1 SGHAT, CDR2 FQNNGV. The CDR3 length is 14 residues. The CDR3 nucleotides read TGTGCCAGCAGTCCGAACACAGGGTCCTACGAGCAGTACTTC. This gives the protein CASSPNTGSYEQYF.

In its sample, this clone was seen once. Here the CDR3 DNA reads TGTGCCAGCAGCTTAATGCTAGCGGGACGCAATGAGCAGTTCTTC. This sequence encodes CASSLMLAGRNEQFF. The rearrangement joins TRBV7-3 to TRBJ2-1, with TRBD2 matching 9 bases. Trimming took 1 base from V and 6 from J; bases not matched to a gene: 4. The germline CDR1 and CDR2 sequences are SGHTA and FQGTGA. There are 15 residues in the CDR3.

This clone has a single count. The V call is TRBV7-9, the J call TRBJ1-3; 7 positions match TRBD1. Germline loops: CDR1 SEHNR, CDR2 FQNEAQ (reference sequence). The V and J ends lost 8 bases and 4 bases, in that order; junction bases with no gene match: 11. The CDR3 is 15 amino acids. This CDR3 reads CASGPYRGGGNTIYF. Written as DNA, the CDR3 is TGTGCCAGCGGACCTTACAGGGGTGGAGGAAACACCATATATTTT.

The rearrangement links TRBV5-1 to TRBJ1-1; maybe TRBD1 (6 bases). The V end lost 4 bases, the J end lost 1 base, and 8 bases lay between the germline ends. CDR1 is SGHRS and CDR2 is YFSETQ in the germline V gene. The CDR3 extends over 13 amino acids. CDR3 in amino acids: CASSRQANTEAFF. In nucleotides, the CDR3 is TGCGCCAGCAGCAGACAGGCGAACACTGAAGCTTTCTTT.

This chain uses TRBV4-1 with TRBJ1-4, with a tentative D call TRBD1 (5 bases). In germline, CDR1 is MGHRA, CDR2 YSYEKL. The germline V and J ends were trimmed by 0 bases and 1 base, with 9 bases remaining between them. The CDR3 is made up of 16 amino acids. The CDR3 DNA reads TGCGCCAGCAGCCAAGATTGGGGCAGAACTAATGAAAAACTGTTTTTT. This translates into CASSQDWGRTNEKLFF.

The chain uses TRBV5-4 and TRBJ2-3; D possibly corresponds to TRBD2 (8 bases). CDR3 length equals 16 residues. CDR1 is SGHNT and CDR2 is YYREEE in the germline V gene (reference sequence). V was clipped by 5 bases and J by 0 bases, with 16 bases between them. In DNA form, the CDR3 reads TGTGCCAGCAGTCCGGGAGGGGGCCTTAGCACAGATACGCAGTATTTT. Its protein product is CASSPGGGLSTDTQYF.

CDR3 coding DNA: TGTGCCAGCTCATCTTTAGCGGCGAACACCGGGGAGCTGTTTTTT. Its protein product is CASSSLAANTGELFF. This rearrangement joins TRBV18 to TRBJ2-2; D possibly corresponds to TRBD2 (6 bases). Germline assignment: CDR1 KGHSH and CDR2 LQKENI. This CDR3 has 15 residues. Trimming removed 5 bases from V and 0 bases from J, with 10 bases in between.

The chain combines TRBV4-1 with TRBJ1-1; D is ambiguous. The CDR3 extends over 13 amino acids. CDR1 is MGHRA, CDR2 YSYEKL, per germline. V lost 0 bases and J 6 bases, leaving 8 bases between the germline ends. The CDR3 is CASSQEGRAEAFF. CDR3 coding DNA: TGCGCCAGCAGCCAAGAAGGGCGGGCTGAAGCTTTCTTT.

CDR3 DNA sequence: TGTGCCAGCTCACCCCTGGCGGCAAACACCGGGGAGCTGTTTTTT. This gives the protein CASSPLAANTGELFF. This rearrangement joins TRBV18 to TRBJ2-2; no clear D. This CDR3 comprises 15 residues. V was pared by 3 bases and J by 2 bases, with 10 bases between. Germline CDR1 KGHSH, CDR2 LQKENI.

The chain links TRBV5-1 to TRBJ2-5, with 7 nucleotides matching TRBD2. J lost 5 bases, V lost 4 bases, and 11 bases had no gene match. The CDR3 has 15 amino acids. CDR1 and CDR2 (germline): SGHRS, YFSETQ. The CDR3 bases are TGCGCCAGCAGCGATGAGTATGGGGGGGTGGAGACCCAGTACTTC. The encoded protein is CASSDEYGGVETQYF.

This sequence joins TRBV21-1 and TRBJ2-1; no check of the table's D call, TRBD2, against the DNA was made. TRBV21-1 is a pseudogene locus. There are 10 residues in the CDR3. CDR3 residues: CASSRGGQFF. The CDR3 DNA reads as TGTGCCAGCAGCAGGGGGGGGCAGTTCTTC.

DNA of the CDR3: TGTGCCAGCAGTTTACTGGGACAGGGGAAAAATTCACCCCTCCACTTT. Its translation is CASSLLGQGKNSPLHF. V gene TRBV28 combines with J gene TRBJ1-6; 10 nucleotides line up with TRBD1. The CDR3 consists of 16 residues. Germline V gives CDR1 MDHEN, CDR2 SYDVKM. J lost 7 bases, V lost 2 bases, and 5 bases had no gene match.